The 23 T cell receptor beta chains below come from one sample, sequenced in a study of T cell responses to AZD1222 COVID-19 vaccine. TCRdb keeps only in-frame clones here, not all; method: immunoSEQ multiplex PCR. This sample yields about 76,000 clones, of which around nine tenths are seen a single time; roughly a tenth belongs to the top ten. The starting material was peripheral blood, obtained on day 0 of AZD1222 vaccination. These TCRs come from an adult in good health.

The chain is built from TRBV29-1 and TRBJ2-7, with TRBD2 identical over 7 bases. The germline V gene has CDR1 SQVTM and CDR2 ANQGSEA. The CDR3 runs 13 residues. J lost 6 bases, V lost 1 base, and 6 bases had no gene match. CDR3 sequence reads: CSVEGLARSEQYF. DNA for the CDR3: TGCAGCGTTGAAGGACTAGCCCGCAGCGAGCAGTACTTC.

The J gene is TRBJ1-1, the V gene TRBV28, with TRBD1 matching over 7 bases. This CDR3 is built from 17 residues. CDR1 and CDR2 (germline): MDHEN, SYDVKM. Trimming cost V 5 bases and J 4 bases; bases outside gene matches: 16. CDR3: CASSIHRGGVYSTEAFF. The CDR3 nucleotides are TGTGCCAGCAGTATTCACAGGGGAGGAGTGTATAGCACTGAAGCTTTCTTT.

This clone was detected only once. The chain combines TRBV28 with TRBJ2-3; no clear D. This CDR3 comprises 11 residues. V lost 4 bases and J 5 bases, leaving 4 bases between the germline ends. Looked up from germline, CDR1 is MDHEN and CDR2 is SYDVKM. This chain's CDR3 is CASSSLDTQYF. The DNA of the CDR3 is TGTGCCAGCAGTTCCCTAGATACGCAGTATTTT.

The genes are TRBV10-2 and TRBJ1-1, with D hard to call. V lost 7 bases to trimming and J lost 2 bases, with 11 bases between them. Looked up from germline, CDR1 is WSHSY and CDR2 is SAAADI. This CDR3 has 13 residues. The CDR3 bases are TGCGCCAGCACCTCGACTGCTAACACTGAAGCTTTCTTT. Amino acids: CASTSTANTEAFF.

V and J are TRBV9 and TRBJ2-7, with unresolved D. The CDR3 covers 13 residues. The ends were cut back, 9 bases at V and 0 bases at J, with 13 bases in the middle. From germline, CDR1 is SGDLS and CDR2 YYNGEE. The DNA of the CDR3 is TGTGCCATCCAACGGAGAATCTCCTACGAGCAGTACGTC. Protein sequence: CAIQRRISYEQYV.

V and J are TRBV9 and TRBJ1-3; possibly TRBD1 for D (6 bases). Per the germline V gene, CDR1 is SGDLS and CDR2 is YYNGEE. CDR3 length: 14 amino acids. Trimming took off 4 bases at V and 11 bases at J, with 19 bases between the two ends. CDR3: CASSPSNRASPIYF. Here the CDR3 DNA reads TGTGCCAGCAGCCCCTCGAACAGGGCCTCCCCCATATATTTT.

The CDR3 DNA follows: TGTGCCAGTAGTATAGCGGGGGAGTTCGAGGGTGAGCAGTTCTTC. This sequence encodes CASSIAGEFEGEQFF. The chain recombines TRBV19 with TRBJ2-1; possibly TRBD2 for D (6 bases). CDR1 and CDR2 from the germline V gene are LNHDA and SQIVND (reference sequence). This CDR3 comprises 15 residues. The V end lost 1 base, the J end lost 9 bases, and 16 bases lay between the germline ends. Supplemented by reference TRBV19 and TRBJ2-1, the full variable domain reads DGGITQSPKYLFRKEGQNVTLSCEQNLNHDAMYWYRQDPGQGLRLIYYSQIVNDFQKGDIAEGYSVSREKKESFPLTVTSAQKNPTAFYLCASSIAGEFEGEQFFGPGTRLTVL.

This chain joins TRBV3-1 (or the pseudogene TRBV3-2) and TRBJ2-2; 9 bases map to TRBD2. Germline V lookup: CDR1 LGHDT, CDR2 YNNKEL (reference sequence). V was clipped by 4 bases and J by 1 base; unmatched bases: 1. The CDR3 sequence is 15 residues long. CDR3 in amino acids: CASSRLAVNTGELFF. The CDR3 coding sequence is TGTGCCAGCAGCCGACTAGCGGTGAACACCGGGGAGCTGTTTTTT.

The V gene is TRBV7-3, the J gene TRBJ1-1; tentatively, D is TRBD1 (6 bases). The CDR3 is 14 residues long. CDR1 and CDR2 from the germline V gene are SGHTA and FQGTGA. Trimming shortened V by 5 bases and J by 2 bases, and 12 bases separated the two germline ends. DNA of the CDR3: TGTGCCAGCAGCCCCCCAGGGGTTAACACTGAAGCTTTCTTT. Its protein is CASSPPGVNTEAFF.

The chain uses TRBV3-1 (or the pseudogene TRBV3-2) and TRBJ1-2; the D gene is possibly TRBD1 (5 bases). Trimming stripped 4 bases from V and 2 bases from J, with 11 bases between. Germline V gene sequence: CDR1 LGHDT, CDR2 YNNKEL (reference sequence). The CDR3 is 14 residues long. The CDR3 nucleotides are TGTGCCAGCAGCCCCAGGCCAGGGAACTATGGCTACACCTTC. This codes for CASSPRPGNYGYTF.

The chain joins TRBV12-5 to TRBJ2-3; TRBD2 matches 13 bases. Germline-derived CDR1 and CDR2 are LGHNT and FRNRAP. V shed 1 base, J shed 4 bases, and the junction held 11 bases outside the gene matches. This CDR3 is built from 19 residues. CDR3 nucleotides: TGTGCTAGTGGTTTGGACTGGACTAGCGGGGGAGTTGGGGCAGATACGCAGTATTTT. Translated: CASGLDWTSGGVGADTQYF.

The chain carries TRBV4-1 and TRBJ1-6; no clear D gene. Germline loops: CDR1 MGHRA, CDR2 YSYEKL. V dropped 0 bases and J dropped 0 bases, with 15 bases sitting between them. CDR3 length: 19 residues. CDR3 in amino acids: CASSQEATFGSSYNSPLHF. In DNA form, the CDR3 reads TGCGCCAGCAGCCAAGAGGCGACGTTCGGGAGCTCCTATAATTCACCCCTCCACTTT.

The chain joins TRBV24-1 to TRBJ2-7; D gene uncertain. The CDR3 spans 14 residues. The germline V and J ends were trimmed by 3 bases and 0 bases, with 8 bases remaining between them. The germline V gene encodes CDR1 KGHDR and CDR2 SFDVKD. CDR3 loop: CATSDPRSSYEQYF. CDR3 bases: TGTGCCACCAGTGATCCCAGGAGCTCCTACGAGCAGTACTTC.

V and J are TRBV30 and TRBJ2-2; 7 bases align to TRBD2. This CDR3 spans 15 amino acids. The V gene's germline CDR1 is GTSNPN and CDR2 SVGIG (reference sequence). Unmatched junction bases numbered 7, after V lost 1 base and J lost 5 bases. CDR3 loop: CAWSGRLAGTGELFF. The CDR3 DNA reads TGTGCCTGGAGTGGCCGACTAGCTGGAACCGGGGAGCTGTTTTTT. Based on the CDR3 plus reference TRBV30 and TRBJ2-2, the full variable domain is SQTIHQWPATLVQPVGSPLSLECTVEGTSNPNLYWYRQAAGRGLQLLFYSVGIGQISSEVPQNLSASRPQDRQFILSSKKLLLSDSGFYLCAWSGRLAGTGELFFGEGSRLTVL.

The V gene is TRBV24-1, the J gene TRBJ2-1; 7 bases align to TRBD1. There are 16 residues in the CDR3. CDR1 is KGHDR and CDR2 is SFDVKD in the germline V gene. Losses at the gene ends were 4 bases for V and 1 base for J; bases not matched to a gene: 6. The CDR3 spells CATSEYGTDSYNEQFF. The CDR3 DNA reads as TGTGCCACCAGTGAGTATGGGACAGATTCCTACAATGAGCAGTTCTTC.

This clone appeared a single time. V usage is TRBV30 and J usage is TRBJ1-1, with unresolved D. The CDR3 is made up of 11 amino acids. Trimming stripped 4 bases from V and 9 bases from J, with 12 bases between. The germline gives CDR1 GTSNPN, CDR2 SVGIG (reference sequence). DNA for the CDR3: TGTGCCTGGAATCCGATTTCAAAAGCTTTCTTT. It yields the protein CAWNPISKAFF.

The count of this clone is one. This chain links TRBV5-6 with TRBJ1-2; D gene ambiguous. The length of the CDR3 is 13 residues. The ends were cut back, 0 bases at V and 7 bases at J, with 10 bases in the middle. Germline CDR1 is SGHDT and CDR2 is YYEEEE. In DNA, the CDR3 is TGTGCCAGCAGCTTGGGGGATCTATCTGGCTACACCTTC. Translation: CASSLGDLSGYTF.

This chain uses TRBV5-4 with TRBJ1-2, with D perhaps TRBD1 (5 bases). Germline CDR1 reads SGHNT; CDR2 reads YYREEE (reference sequence). The length of the CDR3 is 11 residues. The germline V and J ends were trimmed by 4 bases and 9 bases, with 10 bases remaining between them. For the CDR3, the DNA is TGTGCCAGCAGCCGGGACGGAAGCTACACCTTC. This gives the protein CASSRDGSYTF.

CDR3 sequence (DNA): TGTGCCAGTATATTGCAAGGGAACACCGGGGAGCTGTTTTTT. This encodes CASILQGNTGELFF. The rearrangement joins TRBV19 to TRBJ2-2; the D is unclear. This CDR3 has 14 residues. Germline V CDR1 and CDR2: LNHDA, SQIVND (reference sequence). Trimming took off 7 bases at V and 1 base at J, with 10 bases between the two ends.

The gene calls are TRBV3-1 (or the pseudogene TRBV3-2) and TRBJ1-2, with 7 positions matching TRBD1. This CDR3 comprises 14 residues. The germline gives CDR1 LGHDT, CDR2 YNNKEL (reference sequence). Losses at the gene ends were 2 bases for V and 2 bases for J; bases not matched to a gene: 2. CDR3 amino acids: CASSQRQGNYGYTF. The CDR3 DNA is TGTGCCAGCAGCCAACGACAGGGCAACTATGGCTACACCTTC.

The rearrangement uses TRBV29-1 and TRBJ1-2; D remains unclear. The CDR3 extends over 13 amino acids. V shed 4 bases and J shed 5 bases, with 14 bases lying between them. Germline-derived CDR1 and CDR2 are SQVTM and ANQGSEA. The CDR3 loop reads CSVAGSTAYGYTF. Written as DNA, the CDR3 is TGCAGCGTTGCTGGCAGCACGGCGTATGGCTACACCTTC.

This clone has more than one count but fewer than ten. The rearrangement links TRBV6-5 to TRBJ2-3; a possible D gene is TRBD1 (6 bases). The ends were cut back, 9 bases at V and 1 base at J, with 8 bases in the middle. The length of the CDR3 is 12 residues. Germline lookup yields CDR1 MNHEY and CDR2 SVGAGI. Here the CDR3 DNA reads TGTGCCAGTGGACAGCGCACAGATACGCAGTATTTT. This codes for CASGQRTDTQYF.

V and J are TRBV5-1 and TRBJ2-2; TRBD2 might be the D (6 bases). V was trimmed by 4 bases and J by 6 bases, leaving 13 bases between them. This CDR3 is 14 amino acids long. Germline V gives CDR1 SGHRS, CDR2 YFSETQ. The CDR3 protein is CASSATLASGELFF. The CDR3, as DNA: TGCGCCAGCAGCGCCACACTAGCATCCGGGGAGCTGTTTTTT. The whole variable domain, filled in from reference TRBV5-1 and TRBJ2-2, reads KAGVTQTPRYLIKTRGQQVTLSCSPISGHRSVSWYQQTPGQGLQFLFEYFSETQRNKGNFPGRFSGRQFSNSRSEMNVSTLELGDSALYLCASSATLASGELFFGEGSRLTVL.